The TCR beta chain described here comes from a study of T cell responses to AZD1222 COVID-19 vaccine. Study outcomes and limitations: Scientists sampled the repertoires only once the peak T cell response had passed.

Germline CDR1 SGHRS, CDR2 YFSETQ. Trimming left V 0 bases short and J 6 bases short, with 11 bases between. There are 14 residues in the CDR3. Remarks on this clone: Its specificity is not known.

Profiling relied on immunoSEQ multiplex PCR, and the TCRdb table lists in-frame clones only, not all of them. This sample has some 150,000 clones, with around 93% found just once. The TCR originated in an adult in good health. Material: peripheral blood, obtained on day 0 of AZD1222 vaccination. This chain connects TRBV5-1 to TRBJ2-3; D is ambiguous. Here the CDR3 DNA reads TGCGCCAGCAGCTTGGGGTCGACCTCTGATACGCAGTATTTT. This translates into CASSLGSTSDTQYF.